These T cell receptor beta chains were read from a single sample in a study of T cells in Graves' hyperthyroidism and ophthalmopathy. TCRdb reprocessed the multiplex PCR reads via MiXCR and lists one record per CDR3 protein. The sample contains 450,000 to 550,000 distinct CDR3 sequences, approximately 25% of which appear only once. Sequencing was performed on blood. Receptors were obtained from a woman between 25 and 40 years old with Graves' ophthalmopathy. CDR3s include the opening cysteine and the closing phenylalanine or tryptophan. A D gene is named only where the DNA matches it firmly. The size field is filled for only some rows; it gives once, few, many or a size class.

cdr3_nt,cdr3_aa,d_call,v_call,clone_size,j_call
TGTGCCAGCAGTGAAGTGGGTTTTATGGAGACCCAGTACTTC,CASSEVGFMETQYF,NA,TRBV6-1,NA,TRBJ2-5
TGTGCCAGCAGCCGAGATGGGACTAGGGTATACGAGCAGTACTTC,CASSRDGTRVYEQYF,TRBD2,TRBV7-6,NA,TRBJ2-7
TGTGCCAGCAGCCGGGGACCGCACTATGGCTACACCTTC,CASSRGPHYGYTF,NA,TRBV28,NA,TRBJ1-2
TGTGCCAGCAGTTTCCGCCGGACAGGGCCCTACGAGCAGTACTTC,CASSFRRTGPYEQYF,TRBD1,TRBV28,NA,TRBJ2-7
TGTGCCAGCAGCCCCGTCCCAGGATCCTACGAGCAGTACTTC,CASSPVPGSYEQYF,NA,TRBV5-6,many,TRBJ2-7
TGTGCCAGCAGCAAATACAGGGGGGATGACACCGGGGAGCTGTTTTTT,CASSKYRGDDTGELFF,TRBD1,TRBV11-1,many,TRBJ2-2
TGTGCCAGCAGCCTCAGGGGGCGTTCGGAGACCCAGTACTTC,CASSLRGRSETQYF,TRBD1,TRBV6-1,NA,TRBJ2-5
TGCGCCAGCAGCCCCTGGGACAGGGGAAAGCCCCAGCATTTT,CASSPWDRGKPQHF,TRBD1,TRBV4-1,NA,TRBJ1-5
TGTGCCAGCAGCTTGTCCGGCCCGTATGGCTACACCTTC,CASSLSGPYGYTF,NA,TRBV5-4,many,TRBJ1-2
TGTGCCAGCAGCCAAGATCGGCAAACCCAGTACTTC,CASSQDRQTQYF,NA,TRBV14,once,TRBJ2-5
TGTGCCAGCTCACCGGCGTTGGGGGGGCCTTACGAAAACACCGGGGAGCTGTTTTTT,CASSPALGGPYENTGELFF,NA,TRBV18,NA,TRBJ2-2
TGTGCCAGTAGTATCGAACAGGGGTGGGAAGGGAATCAGCCCCAGCATTTT,CASSIEQGWEGNQPQHF,TRBD1,TRBV19,many,TRBJ1-5
TGTGCCAGCAGCTTCATGGGTCGTACAGATACGCAGTATTTT,CASSFMGRTDTQYF,NA,TRBV7-2,few,TRBJ2-3
TGTGCCAGCAGTTGGATTGACGGAGAAGCTTTCTTT,CASSWIDGEAFF,NA,TRBV12-3/TRBV12-4,many,TRBJ1-1
TGCAGTGCTAGATTCGCTATACAAGAGACCCAGTACTTC,CSARFAIQETQYF,NA,TRBV20-1,many,TRBJ2-5
TGTGCCAGCAGTTACTCGTGGCAGGGGTCAAACTATGGCTACACCTTC,CASSYSWQGSNYGYTF,NA,TRBV6-5,NA,TRBJ1-2
TGTGCCTGGAGTGCCCCGGGGACAGCGTACGAGCAGTACTTC,CAWSAPGTAYEQYF,TRBD1,TRBV4-2,NA,TRBJ2-7
TGTGCCAGCAGCACCGGGACAGGGACCTTGAACACTGAAGCTTTCTTT,CASSTGTGTLNTEAFF,TRBD1,TRBV14,many,TRBJ1-1
TGTGCCAGCATCCCTTTCGGGGGGAGTCCAGTGGGCTACACCTTC,CASIPFGGSPVGYTF,NA,TRBV12-3/TRBV12-4,many,TRBJ1-2
TGTGCCAGCACCCACTGGGGGGCGGGCAGACAGACTAACTATGGCTACACCTTC,CASTHWGAGRQTNYGYTF,NA,TRBV6-2/TRBV6-3,NA,TRBJ1-2
TGTGCCAGCAGTTTAGGAGGCCCATCACACATGGGGTACGAGCAGTACTTC,CASSLGGPSHMGYEQYF,NA,TRBV27,many,TRBJ2-7
TGTGCCAGCAGCGTAGGGCCAGGGCAGTCCTACGAGCAGTACTTC,CASSVGPGQSYEQYF,NA,TRBV9,many,TRBJ2-7
TGTGCCAGCAGCACTCAGGGCCGTGGCTACACCTTC,CASSTQGRGYTF,NA,TRBV11-1,many,TRBJ1-2
TGCAGTGCCTTCGGGACAGGGGGTTTCTACGAGCAGTACTTC,CSAFGTGGFYEQYF,TRBD1,TRBV20-1,NA,TRBJ2-7
TGCAGTGCTAGGAGGGTTGAGTCGCAGTACTTC,CSARRVESQYF,NA,TRBV20-1,few,TRBJ2-7
TGTGCCTGGAGGGAGACAGGGGTTCCTGAAGCTTTCTTT,CAWRETGVPEAFF,TRBD1,TRBV30,many,TRBJ1-1
TGTGCCAGCAGCCATTCGACAGAGAATCAGCCCCAGCATTTT,CASSHSTENQPQHF,NA,TRBV3-1,NA,TRBJ1-5
TGTGCCAGCAGGACCCCATTACAGGGGGAGTACGAGCAGTACTTC,CASRTPLQGEYEQYF,TRBD1,TRBV6-2/TRBV6-3,many,TRBJ2-7
TGCAGTGCTAGAGCCCACGACTCCTGGGCCGGGGAGCTGTTTTTT,CSARAHDSWAGELFF,NA,TRBV20-1,many,TRBJ2-2
TGTGCCAGCAACATACAGGGTTTCAATCAGCCCCAGCATTTT,CASNIQGFNQPQHF,NA,TRBV2,many,TRBJ1-5